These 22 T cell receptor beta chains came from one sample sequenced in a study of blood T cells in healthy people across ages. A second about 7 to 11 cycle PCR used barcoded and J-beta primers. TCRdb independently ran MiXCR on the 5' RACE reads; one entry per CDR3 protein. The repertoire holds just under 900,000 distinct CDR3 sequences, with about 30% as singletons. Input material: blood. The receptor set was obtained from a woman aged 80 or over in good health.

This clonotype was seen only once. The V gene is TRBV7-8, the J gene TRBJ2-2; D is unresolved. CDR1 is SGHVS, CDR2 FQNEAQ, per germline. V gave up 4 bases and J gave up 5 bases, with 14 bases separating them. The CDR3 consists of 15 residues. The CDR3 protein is CASSSNSGRTGELFF. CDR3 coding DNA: TGTGCCAGCAGCTCAAATTCAGGCCGAACCGGGGAGCTGTTTTTT.

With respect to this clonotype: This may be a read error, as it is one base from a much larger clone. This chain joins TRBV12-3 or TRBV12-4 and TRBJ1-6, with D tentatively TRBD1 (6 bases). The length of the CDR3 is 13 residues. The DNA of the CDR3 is TGTGCCAGCAGTATGGGACAAGGATCACCCCGCCACTTT. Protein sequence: CASSMGQGSPRHF.

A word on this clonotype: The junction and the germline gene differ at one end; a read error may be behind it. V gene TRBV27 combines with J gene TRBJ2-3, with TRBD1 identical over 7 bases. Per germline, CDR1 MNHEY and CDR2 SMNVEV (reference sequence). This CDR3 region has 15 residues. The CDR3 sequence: CAGSSLGQAGDTQYF. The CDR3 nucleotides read TGTGCCGGCAGTTCCTTAGGACAGGCGGGAGATACGCAGTATTTT.

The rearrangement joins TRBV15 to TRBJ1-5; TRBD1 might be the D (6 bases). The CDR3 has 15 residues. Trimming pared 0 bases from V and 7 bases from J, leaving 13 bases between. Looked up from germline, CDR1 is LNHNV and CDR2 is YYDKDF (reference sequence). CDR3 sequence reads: CATSRDRGGWQPQHF. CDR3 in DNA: TGTGCCACCAGCAGAGATCGAGGGGGTTGGCAGCCCCAGCATTTT.

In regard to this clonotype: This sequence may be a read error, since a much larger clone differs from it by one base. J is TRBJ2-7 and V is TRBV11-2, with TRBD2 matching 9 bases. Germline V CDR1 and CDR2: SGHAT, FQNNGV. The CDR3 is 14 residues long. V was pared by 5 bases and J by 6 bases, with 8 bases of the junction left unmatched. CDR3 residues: CASSPAGGGREQYF. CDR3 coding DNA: TGTGCCAGCAGCCCAGCGGGGGGTGGTCGCGAGCAGTACTTC.

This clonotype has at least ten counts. The CDR3 sequence: CASNGGNPYNEQFF. CDR3 bases: TGTGCCAGCAATGGGGGGAACCCATACAATGAGCAGTTCTTC. V usage is TRBV6-2 or TRBV6-3 and J usage is TRBJ2-1; D perhaps matches TRBD2 (6 bases). V lost 7 bases and J 4 bases, leaving 14 bases between the germline ends. CDR1 is MNHEY, CDR2 SVGEGT, per germline. CDR3 length equals 14 residues.

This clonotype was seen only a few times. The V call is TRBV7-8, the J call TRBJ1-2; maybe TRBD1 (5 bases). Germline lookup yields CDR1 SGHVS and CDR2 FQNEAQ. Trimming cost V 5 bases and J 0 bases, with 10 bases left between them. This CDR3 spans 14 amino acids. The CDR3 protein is CASSGALANYGYTF. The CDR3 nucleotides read TGTGCCAGCAGCGGGGCCCTAGCTAACTATGGCTACACCTTC.

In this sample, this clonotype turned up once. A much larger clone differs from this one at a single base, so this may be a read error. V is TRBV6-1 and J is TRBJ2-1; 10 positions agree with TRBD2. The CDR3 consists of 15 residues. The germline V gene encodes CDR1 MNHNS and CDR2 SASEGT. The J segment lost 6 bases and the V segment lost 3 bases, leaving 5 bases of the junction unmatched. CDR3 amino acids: CASSDGLAACNEQFF. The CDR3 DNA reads TGTGCCAGCAGTGACGGACTAGCGGCCTGCAATGAGCAGTTCTTC.

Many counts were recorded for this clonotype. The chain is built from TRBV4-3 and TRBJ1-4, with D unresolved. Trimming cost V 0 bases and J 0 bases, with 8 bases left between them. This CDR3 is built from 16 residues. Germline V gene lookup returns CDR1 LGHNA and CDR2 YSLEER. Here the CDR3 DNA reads TGCGCCAGCAGCCAAGATGTGGTCACAACTAATGAAAAACTGTTTTTT. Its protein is CASSQDVVTTNEKLFF.

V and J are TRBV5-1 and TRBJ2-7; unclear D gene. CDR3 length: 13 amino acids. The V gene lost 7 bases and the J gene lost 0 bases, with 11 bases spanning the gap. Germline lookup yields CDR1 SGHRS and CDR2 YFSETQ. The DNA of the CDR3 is TGCGCCAGCTCCAAGGCGACCTCCTACGAGCAGTACTTC. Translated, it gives CASSKATSYEQYF.

CDR3 nucleotides: TGTGCCAGCAGCTTCAGCCCTACTAGCTCCTACGAGCAGTACTTC. Translating it yields CASSFSPTSSYEQYF. The chain has TRBV13 and TRBJ2-7; possible D gene TRBD2, 5 bases. CDR3 length: 15 residues. V was cut by 3 bases and J by 0 bases, with 12 bases left in between. Germline CDR1 PRHDT, CDR2 FYEKMQ (reference sequence).

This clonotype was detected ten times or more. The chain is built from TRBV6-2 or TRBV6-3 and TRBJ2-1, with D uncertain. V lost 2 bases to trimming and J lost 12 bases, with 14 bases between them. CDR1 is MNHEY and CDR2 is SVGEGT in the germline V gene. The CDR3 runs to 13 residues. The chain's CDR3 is CASSYGSRGGQFF. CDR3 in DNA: TGTGCCAGCAGTTACGGGTCTCGTGGTGGGCAGTTCTTC.

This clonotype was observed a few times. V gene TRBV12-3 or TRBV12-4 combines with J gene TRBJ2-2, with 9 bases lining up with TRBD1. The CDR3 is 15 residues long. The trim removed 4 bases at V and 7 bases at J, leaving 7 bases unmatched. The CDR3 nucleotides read TGTGCCAGCAGTTCCCGACAGGGGGGGAGCGGGGAGCTGTTTTTT. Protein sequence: CASSSRQGGSGELFF.

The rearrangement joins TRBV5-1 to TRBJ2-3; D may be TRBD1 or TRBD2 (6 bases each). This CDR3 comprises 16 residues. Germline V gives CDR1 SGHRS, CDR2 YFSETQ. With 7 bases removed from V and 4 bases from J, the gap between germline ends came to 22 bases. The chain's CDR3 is CASYARGVEIADTQYF. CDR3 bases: TGCGCCAGCTATGCAAGGGGGGTCGAGATTGCAGATACGCAGTATTTT.

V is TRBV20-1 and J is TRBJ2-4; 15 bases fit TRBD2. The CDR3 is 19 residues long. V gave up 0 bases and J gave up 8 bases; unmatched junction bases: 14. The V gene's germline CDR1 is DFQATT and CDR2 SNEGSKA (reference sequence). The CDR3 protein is CSARDPGLAGGYSRDIQYF. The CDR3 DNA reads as TGCAGTGCTAGAGATCCGGGACTAGCGGGGGGATACTCAAGGGACATTCAGTACTTC.

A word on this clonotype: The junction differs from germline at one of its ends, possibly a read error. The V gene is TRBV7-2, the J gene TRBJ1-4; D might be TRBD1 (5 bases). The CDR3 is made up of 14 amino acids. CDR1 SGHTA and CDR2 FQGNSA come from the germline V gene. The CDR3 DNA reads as TGTGCCGGCAGCTTACGGGGGATCGGGGAAAAACTGTTTTTT. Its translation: CAGSLRGIGEKLFF.

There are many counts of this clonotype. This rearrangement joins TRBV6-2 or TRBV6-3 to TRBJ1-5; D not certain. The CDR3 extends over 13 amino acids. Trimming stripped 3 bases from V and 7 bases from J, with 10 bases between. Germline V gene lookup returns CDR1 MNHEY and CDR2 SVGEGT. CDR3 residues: CASSYSPGQPQHF. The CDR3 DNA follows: TGTGCCAGCAGTTATTCTCCGGGGCAGCCCCAGCATTTT.

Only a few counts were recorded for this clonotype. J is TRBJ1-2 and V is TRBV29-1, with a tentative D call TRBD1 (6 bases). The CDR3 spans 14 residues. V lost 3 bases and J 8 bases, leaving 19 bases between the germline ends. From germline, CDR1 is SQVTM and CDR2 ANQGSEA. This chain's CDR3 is CSVDKGGGQKGYTF. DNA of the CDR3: TGCAGCGTTGATAAGGGAGGGGGGCAGAAAGGCTACACCTTC.

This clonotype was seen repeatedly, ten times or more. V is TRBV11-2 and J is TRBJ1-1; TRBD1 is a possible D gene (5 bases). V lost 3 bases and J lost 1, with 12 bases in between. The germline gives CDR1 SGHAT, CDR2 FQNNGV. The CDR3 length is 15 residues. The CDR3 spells CASSFIRTKNTEAFF. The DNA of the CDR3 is TGTGCCAGCAGCTTTATCAGGACAAAGAACACTGAAGCTTTCTTT.

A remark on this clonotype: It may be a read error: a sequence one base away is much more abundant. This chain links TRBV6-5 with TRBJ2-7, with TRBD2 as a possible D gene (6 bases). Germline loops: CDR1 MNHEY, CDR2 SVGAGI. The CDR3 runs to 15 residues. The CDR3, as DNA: TGTGCCGGCAGGTGGCGGGACGCATTGTCCTACGAGCAGTACTTC. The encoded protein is CAGRWRDALSYEQYF.

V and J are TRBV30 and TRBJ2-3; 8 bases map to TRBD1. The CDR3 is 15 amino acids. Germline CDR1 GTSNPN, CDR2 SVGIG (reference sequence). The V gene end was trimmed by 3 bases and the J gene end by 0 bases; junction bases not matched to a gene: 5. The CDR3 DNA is TGTGCCTGGAGCCGGACAGGGACTAGCACAGATACGCAGTATTTT. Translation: CAWSRTGTSTDTQYF.

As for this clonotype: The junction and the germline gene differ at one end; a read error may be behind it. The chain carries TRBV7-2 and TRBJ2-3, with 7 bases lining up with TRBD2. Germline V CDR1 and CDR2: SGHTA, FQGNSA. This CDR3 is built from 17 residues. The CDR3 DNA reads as TGTGCCAGCGGCTTATTTGGCGGGGGAGCATTGAAAGATACGCAGTATTTT. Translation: CASGLFGGGALKDTQYF.